The 11 T cell receptor beta chains below come from one sample, sequenced in a study of cytomegalovirus exposure and HLA in healthy donors. 13 Jbeta primers and 60 Vbeta primers were used for the PCR. Libraries were prepared by immunoSEQ multiplex PCR; TCRdb keeps only in-frame clonotypes and omits some of them. This table holds around 170,000 clones, approximately 80% found once. The sample was PBMCs. Receptors were obtained from a woman in her 50s in good health and CMV-seronegative.

This rearrangement joins TRBV28 to TRBJ2-5; 8 bases agree with TRBD1. J lost 2 bases, V lost 7 bases, and 6 bases had no gene match. This CDR3 is built from 14 residues. The V gene's germline CDR1 is MDHEN and CDR2 SYDVKM. The CDR3 nucleotides read TGTGCCAGCACCTGGGGGACAGGACAAGAGACCCAGTACTTC. It yields the protein CASTWGTGQETQYF.

Turning to this clone: Other DNA sequences in this sample translate to the same CDR3. The V and J genes are TRBV4-3 and TRBJ1-1; D is unresolved. Germline V gene sequence: CDR1 LGHNA, CDR2 YSLEER. The CDR3 is 13 residues long. The germline V and J ends were trimmed by 0 bases and 1 base, with 3 bases remaining between them. This chain's CDR3 is CASSQDRNTEAFF. CDR3 DNA: TGCGCCAGCAGCCAAGATCGGAACACTGAAGCTTTCTTT.

The V and J genes are TRBV5-8 and TRBJ1-5, with D tentatively TRBD1 (6 bases). CDR1 and CDR2 from the germline V gene are SGHTS and YDEGEE. The length of the CDR3 is 15 residues. The V gene lost 7 bases and the J gene lost 4 bases, with 18 bases spanning the gap. The CDR3 sequence is CASQDLRQGNQPQHF. CDR3 DNA: TGTGCCAGCCAAGACCTGCGTCAGGGGAATCAGCCCCAGCATTTT.

The chain employs TRBV2 and TRBJ1-5; 10 bases align to TRBD1. Trimming removed 8 bases from V and 5 bases from J; junction bases left unmatched: 3. Per the germline V gene, CDR1 is SNHLY and CDR2 is FYNNEI. CDR3 length: 13 amino acids. CDR3 region: CASGGQGDQPQHF. In DNA form, the CDR3 reads TGTGCCAGCGGAGGACAGGGGGATCAGCCCCAGCATTTT.

This clone came up once. The chain uses TRBV4-3 and TRBJ2-7, with 9 bases lining up with TRBD1. Germline V gene data show CDR1 as LGHNA and CDR2 as YSLEER. This CDR3 comprises 17 residues. Trimming took 4 bases from V and 5 from J; bases not matched to a gene: 15. CDR3 DNA sequence: TGCGCCAGCAGCCCCGGCACAGGGGGCAGAGCTTTCCACGAGCAGTACTTC. This codes for CASSPGTGGRAFHEQYF.

Worth noting for this clone: Relative to the germline gene, one junction end is altered; a read error may explain this. The gene calls are TRBV7-7 and TRBJ2-5, with TRBD2 identical over 9 bases. CDR3 length equals 16 residues. Germline V gene lookup returns CDR1 SSHAT and CDR2 FNYEAQ (reference sequence). CDR3 loop: CASSLGLAGAQETQYF. The DNA for the CDR3 is TGTGCTAGCAGCTTAGGTTTAGCGGGGGCCCAAGAGACCCAGTACTTC.

The V gene is TRBV2, the J gene TRBJ2-1, with TRBD2 matching 7 bases. Germline lookup yields CDR1 SNHLY and CDR2 FYNNEI. V lost 11 bases to trimming and J lost 8 bases; unmatched junction nucleotides: 9. This CDR3 comprises 12 residues. This chain's CDR3 is CAARAGADEQFF. The DNA of the CDR3 is TGTGCCGCAAGGGCGGGAGCGGATGAGCAGTTCTTC.

This chain links TRBV7-9 with TRBJ1-5, with D hard to call. CDR3 length equals 13 residues. The V end lost 4 bases, the J end lost 7 bases, and 11 bases lay between the germline ends. Germline CDR1 and CDR2: SEHNR and FQNEAQ (reference sequence). Written as DNA, the CDR3 is TGTGCCAGCAGCTCCACCCCGGGACAGCCCCAGCATTTT. Residues: CASSSTPGQPQHF.

The chain uses TRBV5-1 and TRBJ2-7; 9 nucleotides line up with TRBD1. The trim removed 4 bases at V and 3 bases at J, leaving 5 bases unmatched. In germline, CDR1 is SGHRS, CDR2 YFSETQ. This CDR3 contains 14 residues. This chain's CDR3 is CASSPDRGRYEQYF. The CDR3 DNA sequence: TGCGCCAGCAGCCCGGACAGGGGACGCTACGAGCAGTACTTC.

This clone is a singleton in its sample. The rearrangement uses TRBV6-5 and TRBJ2-5; 8 positions match TRBD1. Germline CDR1 and CDR2: MNHEY and SVGAGI. CDR3 length: 14 amino acids. J lost 6 bases, V lost 6 bases, and 9 bases had no gene match. The CDR3 loop is CASSRQGRGQTQYF. The CDR3 nucleotides read TGTGCCAGCAGCCGACAGGGGAGAGGGCAGACCCAGTACTTC.

V gene TRBV30 combines with J gene TRBJ1-5; maybe TRBD1 (6 bases). V lost 2 bases and J lost 1, with 15 bases in between. The length of the CDR3 is 16 residues. Germline CDR1 and CDR2: GTSNPN and SVGIG (reference sequence). The CDR3 DNA sequence: TGTGCCTGGAGTCGGTCCGGGACATTGAGCAATCAGCCCCAGCATTTT. Translation: CAWSRSGTLSNQPQHF. The complete variable domain, with remaining parts taken from reference TRBV30 and TRBJ1-5, reads SQTIHQWPATLVQPVGSPLSLECTVEGTSNPNLYWYRQAAGRGLQLLFYSVGIGQISSEVPQNLSASRPQDRQFILSSKKLLLSDSGFYLCAWSRSGTLSNQPQHFGDGTRLSIL.